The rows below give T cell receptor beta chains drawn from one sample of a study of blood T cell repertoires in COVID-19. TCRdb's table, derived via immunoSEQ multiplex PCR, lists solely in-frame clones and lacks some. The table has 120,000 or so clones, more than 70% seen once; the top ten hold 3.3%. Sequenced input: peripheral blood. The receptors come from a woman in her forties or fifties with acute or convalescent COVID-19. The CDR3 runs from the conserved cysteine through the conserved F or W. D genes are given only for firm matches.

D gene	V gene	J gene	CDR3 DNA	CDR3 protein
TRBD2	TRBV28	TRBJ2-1	TGTGCCAGCAGTTTCCAACTAGCGGGACGGACGAATGAGCAGTTCTTC	CASSFQLAGRTNEQFF
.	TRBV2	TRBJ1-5	TGTGCCAGCACCGCCCAGGGGTTAAATCAGCCCCAGCATTTT	CASTAQGLNQPQHF
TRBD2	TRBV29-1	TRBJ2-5	TGCAGCGTTGTTGGGTTAGGTAGCGGGATAGAGACCCAGTACTTC	CSVVGLGSGIETQYF
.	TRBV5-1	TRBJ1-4	TGCGCCAGCAGCCCCTTAAAGGAGGTCCCCAATGAAAAACTGTTTTTT	CASSPLKEVPNEKLFF
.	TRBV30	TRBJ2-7	TGTGCCTGGAGTGTGGAGGAAGGCGAGCAGTACTTC	CAWSVEEGEQYF
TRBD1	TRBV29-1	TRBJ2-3	TGCAGCGTTGTTGGACAGGTCCGGGGAGATACGCAGTATTTT	CSVVGQVRGDTQYF
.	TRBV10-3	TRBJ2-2	TGTGCCATCCAGGATGACCCTCAAACCCCCGTCGGGGAGCTGTTTTTT	CAIQDDPQTPVGELFF
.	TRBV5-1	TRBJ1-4	TGCGCCAGCAGCTCGGGACTTTTAGATGAAAAACTGTTTTTT	CASSSGLLDEKLFF
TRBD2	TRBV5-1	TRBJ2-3	TGCGCCAGCAGATCCGGACTAGCGGGAGGGGGCACAGATACGCAGTATTTT	CASRSGLAGGGTDTQYF
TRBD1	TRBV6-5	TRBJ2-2	TGTGCCAGCAGCTGGACAGGGGACACCGGGGAGCTGTTTTTT	CASSWTGDTGELFF
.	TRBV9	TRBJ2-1	TGTGCCAGCAGCGTAGGTGGGAGAGGCCACATTCGGGATGAGCAGTTCTTC	CASSVGGRGHIRDEQFF